The T cell receptor beta chain described here comes from a study of blood T cell repertoires in COVID-19. In the study overall: Acute-phase and convalescent COVID-19 samples originated in the United States, Italy and Spain. Nucleic acid was either cDNA or gDNA, and it came from T cells, B-cell-depleted T cells, or PBMCs.

V shed 0 bases and J 10 bases; nucleotides not matched to a gene: 11. CDR1 is MGHRA and CDR2 is YSYEKL in the germline V gene. The CDR3 sequence is 16 residues long. Source study methods: Nucleated cell counts were estimated from reference gene primer amplification. Sequencing was performed with immunoSEQ multiplex PCR; in TCRdb, only in-frame clones are kept and a portion is missing. V, J and clone size are taken as reported in that table, and D and trimming were inferred from the DNA itself. The sample holds almost 70,000 clones; roughly 89% are singletons and the top ten take about 5%. The source of this sequence is a woman in her 50s with active COVID-19. Sequenced sample: peripheral blood. The chain uses TRBV4-1 and TRBJ2-1, with 8 bases fitting TRBD2. This CDR3 is CASSQDFSAGVLEQFF. CDR3 nucleotides: TGCGCCAGCAGCCAAGACTTCTCAGCGGGAGTCTTGGAGCAGTTCTTC.